This TCR beta chain stems from a study of blood T cell repertoires in COVID-19. Turning to the study itself: The origin of the acute and convalescent COVID-19 samples was the United States, Italy and Spain. The cDNA or gDNA used as material had been derived from T cells, B-cell-depleted T cells, or PBMCs.

Trimming removed 3 bases from V and 8 bases from J; junction bases left unmatched: 9. Germline assignment: CDR1 DFQATT and CDR2 SNEGSKA (reference sequence). The CDR3 covers 13 residues. Study processing details: Reference gene primers were amplified, and this amplification served to estimate nucleated cell counts. Method: immunoSEQ multiplex PCR; TCRdb's copy keeps in-frame clones and lacks some. D and trimming come from the DNA, and the V and J calls and clone size come from that table. The sample records fewer than 200,000 clones, around 83% being singletons. This sequence joins TRBV20-1 and TRBJ1-2; TRBD1 agrees at 7 bases. The sample taken for sequencing was peripheral blood. The sequence came from a woman in her 70s who had recovered from COVID-19. CDR3 DNA: TGCAGTGCTAGTGAACAGGGGTTGGGAGGCTACACCTTC. Its translation: CSASEQGLGGYTF.